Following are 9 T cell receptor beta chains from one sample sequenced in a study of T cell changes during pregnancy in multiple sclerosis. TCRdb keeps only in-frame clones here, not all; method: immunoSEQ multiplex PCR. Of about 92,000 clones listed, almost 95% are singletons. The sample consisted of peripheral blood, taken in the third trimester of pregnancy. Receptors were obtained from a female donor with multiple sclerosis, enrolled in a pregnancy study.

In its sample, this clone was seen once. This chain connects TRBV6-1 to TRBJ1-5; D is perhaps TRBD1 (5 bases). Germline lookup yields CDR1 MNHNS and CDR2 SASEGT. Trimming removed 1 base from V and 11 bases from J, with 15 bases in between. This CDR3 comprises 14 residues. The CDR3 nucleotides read TGTGCCAGCAGTGAAGGTCGGGGGGGGATGTCCCAGCATTTT. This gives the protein CASSEGRGGMSQHF.

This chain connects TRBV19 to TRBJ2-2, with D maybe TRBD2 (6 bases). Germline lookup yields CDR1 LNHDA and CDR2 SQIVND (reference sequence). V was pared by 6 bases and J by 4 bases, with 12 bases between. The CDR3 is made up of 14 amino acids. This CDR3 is CASSPGLATGELFF. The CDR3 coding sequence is TGTGCCAGTAGCCCGGGACTCGCCACCGGGGAGCTGTTTTTT.

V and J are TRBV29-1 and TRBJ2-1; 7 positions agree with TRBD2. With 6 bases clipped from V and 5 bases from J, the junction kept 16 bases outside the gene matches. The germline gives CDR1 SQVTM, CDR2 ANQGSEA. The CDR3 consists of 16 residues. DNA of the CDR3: TGCAGCGTCCTCCCGCGCGGGGGAGGGATCAACAATGAGCAGTTCTTC. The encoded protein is CSVLPRGGGINNEQFF.

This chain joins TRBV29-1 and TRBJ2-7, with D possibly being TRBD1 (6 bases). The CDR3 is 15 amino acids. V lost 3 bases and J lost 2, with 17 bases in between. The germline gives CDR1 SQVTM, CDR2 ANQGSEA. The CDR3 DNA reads TGCAGCGTTGATACCCCTCAGGGGAGCGCCTACGAGCAGTACTTC. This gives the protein CSVDTPQGSAYEQYF.

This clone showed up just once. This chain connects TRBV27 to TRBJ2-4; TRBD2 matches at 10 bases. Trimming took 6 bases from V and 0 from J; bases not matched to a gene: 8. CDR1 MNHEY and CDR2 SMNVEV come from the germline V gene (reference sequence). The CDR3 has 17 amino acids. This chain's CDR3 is CASSTGGLAIAKNIQYF. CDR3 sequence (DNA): TGTGCCAGCAGCACAGGGGGACTAGCGATAGCCAAAAACATTCAGTACTTC.

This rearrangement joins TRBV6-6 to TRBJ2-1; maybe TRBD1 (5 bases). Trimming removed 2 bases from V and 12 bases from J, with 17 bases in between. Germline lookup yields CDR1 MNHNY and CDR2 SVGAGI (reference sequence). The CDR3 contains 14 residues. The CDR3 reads CASSYEGAGKRQFF. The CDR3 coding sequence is TGTGCCAGCAGTTACGAAGGGGCAGGGAAGCGGCAGTTCTTC.

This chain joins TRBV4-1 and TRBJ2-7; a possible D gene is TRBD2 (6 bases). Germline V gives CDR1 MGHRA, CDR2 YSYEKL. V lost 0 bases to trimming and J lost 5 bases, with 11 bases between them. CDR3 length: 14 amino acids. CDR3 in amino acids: CASSQDRSGDEQYF. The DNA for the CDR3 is TGCGCCAGCAGCCAAGATCGGTCGGGGGACGAGCAGTACTTC.

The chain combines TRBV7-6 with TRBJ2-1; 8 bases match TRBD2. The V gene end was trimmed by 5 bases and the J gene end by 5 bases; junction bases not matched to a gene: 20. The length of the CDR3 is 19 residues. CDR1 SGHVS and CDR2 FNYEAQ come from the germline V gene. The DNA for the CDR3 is TGTGCCAGCAGCCGGGGAGGGGCTAGCGGGCGTTTAACTCACAATGAGCAGTTCTTC. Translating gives CASSRGGASGRLTHNEQFF.

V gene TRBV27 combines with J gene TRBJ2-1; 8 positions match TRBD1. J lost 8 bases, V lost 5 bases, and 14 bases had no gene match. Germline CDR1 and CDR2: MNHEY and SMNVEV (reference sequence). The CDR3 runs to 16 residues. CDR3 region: CASSVNRQGLRDEQFF. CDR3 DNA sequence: TGTGCCAGCAGTGTAAATCGACAGGGGCTTAGAGATGAGCAGTTCTTC.